Below are 29 T cell receptor beta chains sequenced from a single sample in a study of cytomegalovirus exposure and HLA in healthy donors. The PCR used 60 Vbeta and 13 Jbeta primers. Produced via immunoSEQ multiplex PCR; TCRdb's table is partial and in-frame only. The data contain some 110,000 clones, almost 70% of them singletons. The sequenced sample consisted of PBMCs. These receptor sequences come from a man aged 25 to 45 in good health and CMV-seronegative.

The chain couples TRBV30 to TRBJ1-1, with D uncertain. CDR3 length: 14 amino acids. Germline lookup yields CDR1 GTSNPN and CDR2 SVGIG (reference sequence). Deletions cut 0 bases from V and 0 bases from J, with 8 bases between. Here the CDR3 reads CAWSVGRVNTEAFF. DNA of the CDR3: TGTGCCTGGAGTGTCGGGAGGGTGAACACTGAAGCTTTCTTT.

This rearrangement joins TRBV5-1 to TRBJ2-7, with a weak D call TRBD2 (5 bases). Per the germline V gene, CDR1 is SGHRS and CDR2 is YFSETQ. The CDR3 is made up of 14 amino acids. With 4 bases removed from V and 0 bases from J, the gap between germline ends came to 11 bases. The CDR3 sequence: CASSQDGVSYEQYF. CDR3 coding DNA: TGCGCCAGCAGCCAGGACGGGGTCTCCTACGAGCAGTACTTC.

The rearrangement uses TRBV28 and TRBJ1-2; 7 positions agree with TRBD1. CDR3 length: 15 residues. Germline V lookup: CDR1 MDHEN, CDR2 SYDVKM. V was pared by 5 bases and J by 6 bases, with 12 bases of the junction left unmatched. The CDR3: CASSGVGSRGDGYTF. CDR3 in DNA: TGTGCCAGCAGTGGCGTCGGGAGCAGGGGGGATGGCTACACCTTC.

CDR3 sequence: CSVVLGQGNSNQPQHF. The CDR3 DNA reads TGCAGCGTTGTATTGGGACAGGGAAATAGCAATCAGCCCCAGCATTTT. This chain links TRBV29-1 with TRBJ1-5; TRBD1 agrees at 9 bases. The CDR3 length is 16 residues. The J segment lost 0 bases and the V segment lost 4 bases, leaving 7 bases of the junction unmatched. CDR1 and CDR2 from the germline V gene are SQVTM and ANQGSEA.

This clone was seen only a few times. This chain's CDR3 is CASSVTGTSASGELFF. CDR3 bases: TGTGCCAGCAGCGTGACCGGGACTAGCGCATCCGGGGAGCTGTTTTTT. V usage is TRBV9 and J usage is TRBJ2-2; the match to TRBD2 covers 10 bases. This CDR3 contains 16 residues. In germline, CDR1 is SGDLS, CDR2 YYNGEE. With V trimmed by 2 bases and J by 6 bases, 7 bases remained unmatched. Complete variable domain (other parts from reference TRBV9 and TRBJ2-2): DSGVTQTPKHLITATGQRVTLRCSPRSGDLSVYWYQQSLDQGLQFLIQYYNGEERAKGNILERFSAQQFPDLHSELNLSSLELGDSALYFCASSVTGTSASGELFFGEGSRLTVL.

This clone has a handful of counts. This rearrangement joins TRBV6-5 to TRBJ2-7; 12 bases are a match to TRBD2. Germline CDR1 MNHEY, CDR2 SVGAGI. This CDR3 region has 14 residues. The V segment lost 6 bases and the J segment 0 bases; nucleotides outside the gene matches: 0. CDR3 residues: CASRLAGGSYEQYF. For the CDR3, the DNA is TGTGCCAGCAGACTAGCGGGAGGCTCCTACGAGCAGTACTTC.

The chain couples TRBV7-2 to TRBJ2-5, with D uncertain. Germline V gene sequence: CDR1 SGHTA, CDR2 FQGNSA. This CDR3 comprises 14 residues. V was trimmed by 2 bases and J by 7 bases, leaving 14 bases between them. CDR3 nucleotides: TGTGCCAGCAGCTTAAGCCCTAGTTCAAGGACCCAGTACTTC. Protein product: CASSLSPSSRTQYF.

This chain connects TRBV7-9 to TRBJ1-1, with TRBD1 matching 9 bases. Germline CDR1 is SEHNR and CDR2 is FQNEAQ (reference sequence). This CDR3 comprises 14 residues. The V gene end was trimmed by 5 bases and the J gene end by 11 bases; junction bases not matched to a gene: 12. The CDR3 spells CASSPSGQGTSAFF. The CDR3 DNA reads as TGTGCCAGCAGCCCATCGGGACAGGGAACCAGCGCTTTCTTT.

This clone was observed a handful of times. The gene calls are TRBV2 and TRBJ2-1; 10 bases fit TRBD2. V was pared by 4 bases and J by 4 bases, with 4 bases of the junction left unmatched. There are 15 residues in the CDR3. Germline V gives CDR1 SNHLY, CDR2 FYNNEI. DNA of the CDR3: TGTGCCAGCAGTGCTGGACTAGCGGATTACAATGAGCAGTTCTTC. It encodes CASSAGLADYNEQFF. The complete variable domain, with remaining parts taken from reference TRBV2 and TRBJ2-1, reads EPEVTQTPSHQVTQMGQEVILRCVPISNHLYFYWYRQILGQKVEFLVSFYNNEISEKSEIFDDQFSVERPDGSNFTLKIRSTKLEDSAMYFCASSAGLADYNEQFFGPGTRLTVL.

The CDR3 loop reads CASSQETDRISNTGELFF. In DNA form, the CDR3 reads TGCGCCAGCAGCCAAGAAACCGACAGGATAAGTAACACCGGGGAGCTGTTTTTT. This rearrangement joins TRBV4-3 to TRBJ2-2; weak D call: TRBD1 (6 bases). V was clipped by 0 bases and J by 2 bases, with 16 bases between them. CDR3 length equals 18 residues. The germline V gene has CDR1 LGHNA and CDR2 YSLEER.

This sequence joins TRBV5-1 and TRBJ2-7; tentatively, D is TRBD2 (5 bases). Germline lookup yields CDR1 SGHRS and CDR2 YFSETQ. The V end lost 2 bases, the J end lost 4 bases, and 13 bases lay between the germline ends. The CDR3 is 14 amino acids. The CDR3 bases are TGCGCCAGCAGCTTTGGTGGGAGTGTTTACGAGCAGTACTTC. Translating gives CASSFGGSVYEQYF.

The CDR3: CASSKYLTSGSGYEQFF. The CDR3 DNA follows: TGTGCCAGCAGCAAATATCTCACTAGCGGGAGCGGATATGAGCAGTTCTTC. The chain is built from TRBV21-1 and TRBJ2-1; the tabulated D call, TRBD2, remains unverified against the DNA. TRBV21-1 is labeled a pseudogene. CDR3 length: 17 amino acids.

The CDR3 region has the DNA TGTGCCAGCAGCCAAGAGAGGGCCCTCTCTGGAAACACCATATATTTT. Its protein product is CASSQERALSGNTIYF. V usage is TRBV4-2 and J usage is TRBJ1-3; D gene ambiguous. CDR1 LGHNA and CDR2 YNFKEQ come from the germline V gene. This CDR3 spans 16 amino acids. The V end was cut by 0 bases, the J end by 0 bases, with 9 bases between.

The chain employs TRBV2 and TRBJ2-4; 9 bases agree with TRBD1. Looked up from germline, CDR1 is SNHLY and CDR2 is FYNNEI. The CDR3 sequence is 13 residues long. V trimming: 7 bases; J trimming: 7 bases; junction bases outside the gene matches: 5. The CDR3, as DNA: TGTGCCAGCAAAGGACAGGGGTTGAACATTCAGTACTTC. This gives the protein CASKGQGLNIQYF.

The chain is built from TRBV4-1 and TRBJ2-1, with 7 bases fitting TRBD1. The CDR3 covers 16 residues. CDR1 MGHRA and CDR2 YSYEKL come from the germline V gene. Trimming cost V 0 bases and J 2 bases; bases outside gene matches: 4. The CDR3 sequence is CASSQDRTGAYNEQFF. The CDR3 region has the DNA TGCGCCAGCAGCCAAGATCGCACAGGGGCCTACAATGAGCAGTTCTTC.

V is TRBV11-3 and J is TRBJ2-1; weak D call: TRBD2 (6 bases). Trimming stripped 5 bases from V and 0 bases from J, with 14 bases between. The CDR3 extends over 16 amino acids. Germline CDR1 is SGHNT and CDR2 is YENEEA. The chain's CDR3 is CASSPRDSSSYNEQFF. CDR3 coding DNA: TGTGCCAGCAGCCCACGGGACTCGAGCTCCTACAATGAGCAGTTCTTC.

This clone came up a few times. The chain carries TRBV27 and TRBJ2-2, with D maybe TRBD1 (5 bases). Trimming shortened V by 1 base and J by 5 bases, and 20 bases separated the two germline ends. CDR3 size: 18 residues. Germline lookup yields CDR1 MNHEY and CDR2 SMNVEV (reference sequence). This CDR3 reads CASSLLPPQGAVTGELFF. The CDR3, as DNA: TGTGCCAGCAGTTTATTACCCCCCCAGGGCGCGGTTACCGGGGAGCTGTTTTTT.

The chain recombines TRBV30 with TRBJ1-1, with D unresolved. Per the germline V gene, CDR1 is GTSNPN and CDR2 is SVGIG (reference sequence). Trimming left V 0 bases short and J 5 bases short, with 10 bases between. The CDR3 runs to 13 residues. The CDR3 bases are TGTGCCTGGAGTGTCGAGGGTACGACTGAAGCTTTCTTT. It yields the protein CAWSVEGTTEAFF.

This sequence joins TRBV4-2 and TRBJ1-2; TRBD1 matches at 10 bases. The CDR3 is made up of 18 amino acids. CDR1 is LGHNA, CDR2 YNFKEQ, per germline. V lost 2 bases to trimming and J lost 0 bases; unmatched junction nucleotides: 9. DNA of the CDR3: TGTGCCAGCAGCCAACAATCGCGGACAGGGGGTTCTAACTATGGCTACACCTTC. It specifies CASSQQSRTGGSNYGYTF.

The J gene is TRBJ1-2, the V gene TRBV9; TRBD1 matches at 7 bases. V lost 4 bases and J lost 8; bases outside the gene matches: 11. Germline V gene data show CDR1 as SGDLS and CDR2 as YYNGEE. The CDR3 consists of 14 residues. The CDR3: CASSPGDSPRGYTF. CDR3 DNA: TGTGCCAGCAGCCCCGGGGACAGTCCCCGGGGCTACACCTTC.

V usage is TRBV14 and J usage is TRBJ1-4, with TRBD1 matching 7 bases. CDR1 is SGHDN and CDR2 is FVKESK in the germline V gene. V was clipped by 8 bases and J by 8 bases; unmatched bases: 14. The CDR3 has 15 residues. The CDR3, as DNA: TGTGCCAGCCGACGAAAGACAGGGCCGGACGAAAAACTGTTTTTT. Its translation: CASRRKTGPDEKLFF.

The rearrangement joins TRBV5-5 to TRBJ2-7; TRBD2 matches 12 bases. The CDR3 has 15 amino acids. With V trimmed by 4 bases and J by 1 base, 3 bases remained unmatched. Per germline, CDR1 SGHKS and CDR2 YYEKEE (reference sequence). In DNA form, the CDR3 reads TGTGCCAGCAGCAGGACTAGCGGGAAGTCCTACGAGCAGTACTTC. Encoded protein: CASSRTSGKSYEQYF.

J is TRBJ2-2 and V is TRBV29-1; 7 bases are a match to TRBD2. Germline V CDR1 and CDR2: SQVTM, ANQGSEA. The V segment lost 7 bases and the J segment 5 bases; nucleotides outside the gene matches: 10. CDR3 length: 14 amino acids. The CDR3 region is CSAGLAASTGELFF. The CDR3 DNA reads TGCAGCGCGGGCCTAGCGGCGAGTACCGGGGAGCTGTTTTTT.

V and J are TRBV7-2 and TRBJ1-2; 10 bases line up with TRBD1. Trimming cost V 4 bases and J 7 bases; bases outside gene matches: 9. Germline CDR1 is SGHTA and CDR2 is FQGNSA. The CDR3 runs to 15 residues. Here the CDR3 reads CASSSTGTGARGYTF. CDR3 bases: TGTGCCAGCAGCTCAACCGGGACAGGGGCTCGTGGCTACACCTTC.

The chain recombines TRBV27 with TRBJ2-7; possibly TRBD1 for D (5 bases). This CDR3 is 14 amino acids long. V was pared by 1 base and J by 4 bases, with 11 bases between. Looked up from germline, CDR1 is MNHEY and CDR2 is SMNVEV (reference sequence). In nucleotides, the CDR3 is TGTGCCAGCAGTTTATATGCAGGGAAGTACGAGCAGTACTTC. This sequence encodes CASSLYAGKYEQYF.

This chain connects TRBV4-3 to TRBJ2-7; 8 bases are a match to TRBD2. Per germline, CDR1 LGHNA and CDR2 YSLEER. The CDR3 length is 15 residues. V trimming: 0 bases; J trimming: 6 bases; junction bases outside the gene matches: 7. The CDR3, as DNA: TGCGCCAGCAGCCAAGATGCCTCCGGGGGGGGCGAGCAGTACTTC. Translated: CASSQDASGGGEQYF.

This clone was detected only once. The chain has TRBV2 and TRBJ2-5; 9 nucleotides agree with TRBD1. Germline CDR1 and CDR2: SNHLY and FYNNEI. The junction had 18 bases not matched to a gene; V was cut back by 5 bases and J by 11 bases. The CDR3 runs to 16 residues. For the CDR3, the DNA is TGTGCCAGCAGTCGAACCGGGACAGGGAAAGATCTGGAGCAGTACTTC. Translating gives CASSRTGTGKDLEQYF. Variable domain in full (rest from reference TRBV2 and TRBJ2-5): EPEVTQTPSHQVTQMGQEVILRCVPISNHLYFYWYRQILGQKVEFLVSFYNNEISEKSEIFDDQFSVERPDGSNFTLKIRSTKLEDSAMYFCASSRTGTGKDLEQYFGPGTRLLVL.

The chain joins TRBV7-3 to TRBJ2-5, with 12 bases fitting TRBD2. Unmatched junction bases numbered 4, after V lost 6 bases and J lost 2 bases. Germline values: CDR1 SGHTA, CDR2 FQGTGA. The CDR3 is 15 amino acids. The CDR3 protein is CASRKGLAGQETQYF. The DNA of the CDR3 is TGTGCCAGCAGGAAAGGACTAGCGGGACAAGAGACCCAGTACTTC. The variable domain in full, completed from reference TRBV7-3 and TRBJ2-5, reads GAGVSQTPSNKVTEKGKYVELRCDPISGHTALYWYRQSLGQGPEFLIYFQGTGAADDSGLPNDRFFAVRPEGSVSTLKIQRTERGDSAVYLCASRKGLAGQETQYFGPGTRLLVL.

This clone was seen more than once but under ten times. The genes are TRBV7-3 and TRBJ1-3; the D gene is possibly TRBD1 (6 bases). In germline, CDR1 is SGHTA, CDR2 FQGTGA. Trimming left V 2 bases short and J 2 bases short, with 16 bases between. The CDR3 runs to 17 residues. The CDR3 loop is CASSLVGRGSAGNTIYF. The CDR3 region has the DNA TGTGCCAGCAGCTTAGTGGGGAGGGGGTCGGCTGGAAACACCATATATTTT.